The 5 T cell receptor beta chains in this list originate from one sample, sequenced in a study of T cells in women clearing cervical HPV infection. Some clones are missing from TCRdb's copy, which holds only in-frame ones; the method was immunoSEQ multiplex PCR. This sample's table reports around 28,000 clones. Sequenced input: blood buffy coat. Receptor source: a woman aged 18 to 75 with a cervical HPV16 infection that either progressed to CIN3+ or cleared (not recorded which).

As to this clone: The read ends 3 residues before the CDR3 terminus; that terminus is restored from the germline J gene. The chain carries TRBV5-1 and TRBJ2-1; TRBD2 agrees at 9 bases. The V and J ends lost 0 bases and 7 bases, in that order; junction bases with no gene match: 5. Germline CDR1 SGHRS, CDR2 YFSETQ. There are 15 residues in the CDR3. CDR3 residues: CASSLGSGSGNEQFF. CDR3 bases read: TGCGCCAGCAGCTTGGGTAGCGGGAGTGGAAATGAG.

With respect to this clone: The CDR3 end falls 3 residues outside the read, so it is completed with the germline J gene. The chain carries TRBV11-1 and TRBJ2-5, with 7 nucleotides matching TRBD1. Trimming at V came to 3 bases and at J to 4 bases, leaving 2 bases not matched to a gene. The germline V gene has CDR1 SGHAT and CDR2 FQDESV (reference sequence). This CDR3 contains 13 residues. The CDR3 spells CASSFPGGETQYF. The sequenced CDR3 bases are TGTGCCAGCAGCTTCCCAGGGGGAGAGACC.

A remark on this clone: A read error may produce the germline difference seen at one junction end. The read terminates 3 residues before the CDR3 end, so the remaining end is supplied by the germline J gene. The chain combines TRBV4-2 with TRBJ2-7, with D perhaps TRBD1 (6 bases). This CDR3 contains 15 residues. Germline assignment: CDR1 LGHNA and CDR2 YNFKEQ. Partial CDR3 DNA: TGCGCCAGCAGCTTAGACAGGTCCTCCACCTACGAG. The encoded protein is CASSLDRSSTYE. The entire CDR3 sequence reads CASSLDRSSTYEQYF.

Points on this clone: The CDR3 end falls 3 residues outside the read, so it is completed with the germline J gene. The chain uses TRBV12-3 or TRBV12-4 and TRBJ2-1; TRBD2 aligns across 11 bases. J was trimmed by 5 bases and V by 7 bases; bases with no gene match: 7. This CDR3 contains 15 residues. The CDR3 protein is CASKISGRDDNEQFF. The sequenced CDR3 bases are TGTGCCAGCAAGATTAGCGGGAGGGACGACAATGAG.

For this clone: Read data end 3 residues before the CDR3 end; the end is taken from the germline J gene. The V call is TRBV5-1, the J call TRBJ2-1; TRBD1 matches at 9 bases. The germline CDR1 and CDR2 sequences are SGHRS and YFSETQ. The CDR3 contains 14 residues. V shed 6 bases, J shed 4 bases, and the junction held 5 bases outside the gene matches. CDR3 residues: CASTGDRVYNEQFF. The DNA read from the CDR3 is TGCGCCAGCACTGGGGACAGGGTATACAATGAG.